Shown below are 20 T cell receptor beta chains from a single sample sequenced in a study of CD8 T cells in ankylosing spondylitis. Broader study findings: The study identified a TCR beta motif of several highly homologous variants that appeared characteristic of ankylosing spondylitis blood.

Their antigen targets remain unknown. MiXCR, run by TCRdb on the 5' RACE reads, gives a single entry per CDR3 protein. Seen here are over 450,000 distinct CDR3 sequences, roughly 12% observed once, and the top ten hold about 6.5%. The sequenced material came from blood, either unsorted or a sorted T cell fraction (not recorded which). The origin of the receptors is a male donor with ankylosing spondylitis.

V is TRBV5-5 and J is TRBJ2-7; D gene unclear. CDR1 is SGHKS, CDR2 YYEKEE, per germline (reference sequence). V was trimmed by 1 base and J by 0 bases, leaving 11 bases between them. The length of the CDR3 is 15 residues. CDR3 amino acids: CASSLRHRSSYEQYF. The CDR3 region has the DNA TGTGCCAGCAGCTTGCGACACCGATCCTCCTACGAGCAGTACTTC.

There are a few counts of this clonotype. CDR3 bases: TGCGCCAGCAGCTTCCACAGGGCGGATAACTATGGCTACACCTTC. Protein: CASSFHRADNYGYTF. The V gene is TRBV5-1, the J gene TRBJ1-2; tentatively, D is TRBD1 (6 bases). V lost 2 bases, J lost 1 base, and 12 bases lay in between. This CDR3 is built from 15 residues. Germline CDR1 reads SGHRS; CDR2 reads YFSETQ. The full variable domain, completed using reference TRBV5-1 and TRBJ1-2, is KAGVTQTPRYLIKTRGQQVTLSCSPISGHRSVSWYQQTPGQGLQFLFEYFSETQRNKGNFPGRFSGRQFSNSRSEMNVSTLELGDSALYLCASSFHRADNYGYTFGSGTRLTVV.

This clonotype has a handful of counts. V is TRBV12-3 or TRBV12-4 and J is TRBJ1-5; TRBD1 matches 8 bases. The CDR3 consists of 15 residues. The V segment lost 6 bases and the J segment 4 bases; nucleotides outside the gene matches: 8. The CDR3 DNA reads TGTGCCAGCAGCGACAGGGGAGGAGGAAATCAGCCCCAGCATTTT. It encodes CASSDRGGGNQPQHF.

This clonotype has a handful of counts. J is TRBJ1-5 and V is TRBV4-1; no clear D. Trimming took off 0 bases at V and 7 bases at J, with 7 bases between the two ends. The CDR3 covers 13 residues. CDR1 MGHRA and CDR2 YSYEKL come from the germline V gene. This CDR3 is CASSQEIRQPQHF. DNA for the CDR3: TGCGCCAGCAGCCAAGAAATCAGACAGCCCCAGCATTTT.

This clonotype appeared a few times. V is TRBV5-1 and J is TRBJ1-6; 11 nucleotides agree with TRBD1. The junction had 6 bases not matched to a gene; V was cut back by 0 bases and J by 7 bases. The germline CDR1 and CDR2 sequences are SGHRS and YFSETQ. The CDR3 length is 17 residues. The CDR3 DNA is TGCGCCAGCAGCTTGGAGGGACAGGGGGTCAGGAATTCACCCCTCCACTTT. The encoded protein is CASSLEGQGVRNSPLHF.

This chain connects TRBV20-1 to TRBJ2-1, with unresolved D. V lost 1 base to trimming and J lost 2 bases, with 6 bases between them. CDR3 length: 13 residues. CDR1 and CDR2 (germline): DFQATT, SNEGSKA (reference sequence). The CDR3 region is CSARADTYNEQFF. The CDR3, as DNA: TGCAGTGCTAGAGCCGACACCTACAATGAGCAGTTCTTC.

This clonotype was seen a few times. This chain uses TRBV5-1 with TRBJ2-1, with TRBD2 identical over 10 bases. The V gene end was trimmed by 4 bases and the J gene end by 2 bases; junction bases not matched to a gene: 3. The CDR3 runs to 15 residues. From germline, CDR1 is SGHRS and CDR2 YFSETQ. CDR3 residues: CASSRTSGPYNEQFF. The CDR3 DNA sequence: TGCGCCAGCAGCCGGACTAGCGGCCCCTACAATGAGCAGTTCTTC. The whole variable domain, remainder taken from reference TRBV5-1 and TRBJ2-1, is KAGVTQTPRYLIKTRGQQVTLSCSPISGHRSVSWYQQTPGQGLQFLFEYFSETQRNKGNFPGRFSGRQFSNSRSEMNVSTLELGDSALYLCASSRTSGPYNEQFFGPGTRLTVL.

This sequence joins TRBV20-1 and TRBJ2-1, with 7 bases aligning to TRBD1. The CDR3 runs to 15 residues. Germline V lookup: CDR1 DFQATT, CDR2 SNEGSKA (reference sequence). The V gene end was trimmed by 8 bases and the J gene end by 1 base; junction bases not matched to a gene: 11. Here the CDR3 reads CSPRGRTGSYNEQFF. The CDR3 DNA reads as TGCAGTCCGAGGGGGCGGACTGGTTCCTACAATGAGCAGTTCTTC.

This clonotype was found many times. The gene calls are TRBV27 and TRBJ1-5; D not resolved. CDR3 length: 15 amino acids. Per the germline V gene, CDR1 is MNHEY and CDR2 is SMNVEV (reference sequence). The germline V and J ends were trimmed by 1 base and 3 bases, with 10 bases remaining between them. CDR3 DNA: TGTGCCAGCAGTTTATGGGCAGCTTCCAATCAGCCCCAGCATTTT. It encodes CASSLWAASNQPQHF.

This clonotype was detected ten times or more. The chain carries TRBV20-1 and TRBJ2-1; tentatively, D is TRBD2 (6 bases). V was pared by 2 bases and J by 1 base, with 15 bases between. There are 16 residues in the CDR3. Germline assignment: CDR1 DFQATT and CDR2 SNEGSKA (reference sequence). The CDR3 DNA reads TGCAGTGCTAGATCGCAGGCCGGGGGATCCTACAATGAGCAGTTCTTC. Translated: CSARSQAGGSYNEQFF.

This clonotype came up a few times. The chain links TRBV7-8 to TRBJ1-1; D is unclear. Germline V gene lookup returns CDR1 SGHVS and CDR2 FQNEAQ. The germline V and J ends were trimmed by 2 bases and 1 base, with 14 bases remaining between them. This CDR3 has 16 amino acids. DNA of the CDR3: TGTGCCAGCAGCTTATTCTCGGCAGACACGAACACTGAAGCTTTCTTT. Protein product: CASSLFSADTNTEAFF.

J is TRBJ2-4 and V is TRBV11-1; 8 nucleotides line up with TRBD1. Germline V gene data show CDR1 as SGHAT and CDR2 as FQDESV (reference sequence). The CDR3 is 18 amino acids. Germline trimming cut 6 bases from V and 5 bases from J; bases unmatched to any gene: 18. CDR3 sequence reads: CASSPGQGPSSKENIQYF. As DNA, the CDR3 is TGTGCCAGCAGTCCAGGACAGGGTCCCTCGTCGAAGGAAAACATTCAGTACTTC.

This clonotype has more than one count but fewer than ten. This chain links TRBV11-1 with TRBJ2-1, with 12 bases that match TRBD1. The CDR3 loop spans 20 amino acids. Trimming at V came to 5 bases and at J to 0 bases, leaving 14 bases not matched to a gene. CDR1 and CDR2 from the germline V gene are SGHAT and FQDESV (reference sequence). Here the CDR3 reads CASSPRDRGQAMSSYNEQFF. Written as DNA, the CDR3 is TGTGCCAGCAGCCCCCGGGACAGGGGGCAGGCGATGAGCTCCTACAATGAGCAGTTCTTC.

J is TRBJ2-1 and V is TRBV29-1; TRBD2 matches 7 bases. After removal of 7 bases from V and 2 bases from J, the junction contained 8 bases not matched to a gene. The CDR3 has 14 amino acids. Germline V gene lookup returns CDR1 SQVTM and CDR2 ANQGSEA. The CDR3 region has the DNA TGCAGCGCCGGAGCGGGGCCTACCTACAATGAGCAGTTCTTC. This codes for CSAGAGPTYNEQFF.

This rearrangement joins TRBV20-1 to TRBJ1-6; tentatively, D is TRBD1 (6 bases). Germline V lookup: CDR1 DFQATT, CDR2 SNEGSKA (reference sequence). CDR3 length: 17 amino acids. V was cut by 0 bases and J by 9 bases, with 21 bases left in between. The CDR3 DNA sequence: TGCAGTGCTAGAGAAAGAGACAGGAGAAAAAGGGGTTCACCCCTCCACTTT. Translated, it gives CSARERDRRKRGSPLHF.

The chain recombines TRBV10-3 with TRBJ2-7; tentatively, D is TRBD2 (6 bases). V was trimmed by 5 bases and J by 2 bases, leaving 16 bases between them. The CDR3 has 15 residues. Germline V CDR1 and CDR2: ENHRY, SYGVKD. The CDR3 is CAISSWGSGTYEQYF. The CDR3 DNA follows: TGTGCCATCAGTTCCTGGGGTAGCGGAACCTACGAGCAGTACTTC.

Only a few counts were recorded for this clonotype. The chain carries TRBV7-2 and TRBJ2-5; 7 nucleotides line up with TRBD1. This CDR3 has 14 residues. V trimming: 5 bases; J trimming: 7 bases; junction bases outside the gene matches: 10. CDR1 is SGHTA and CDR2 is FQGNSA in the germline V gene. The CDR3, as DNA: TGTGCCAGCAGCCCTCGACAGGGATCAGGGACCCAGTACTTC. It yields the protein CASSPRQGSGTQYF.

Ten or more counts support this clonotype. The chain joins TRBV5-4 to TRBJ2-1, with TRBD2 matching over 9 bases. V shed 6 bases, J shed 6 bases, and the junction held 4 bases outside the gene matches. The CDR3 sequence is 13 residues long. Per germline, CDR1 SGHNT and CDR2 YYREEE (reference sequence). The CDR3 DNA sequence: TGTGCCAGCACTAGCGGGATAATCAATGAGCAGTTCTTC. As protein: CASTSGIINEQFF.

The rearrangement uses TRBV9 and TRBJ1-2; TRBD1 matches 7 bases. Germline V CDR1 and CDR2: SGDLS, YYNGEE. The CDR3 is 15 amino acids. J gave up 6 bases and V 0 bases, and 8 bases lay outside the gene matches. CDR3 sequence: CASSVDTGATNGYTF. In DNA, the CDR3 is TGTGCCAGCAGCGTAGACACAGGGGCTACGAATGGCTACACCTTC.

This rearrangement joins TRBV20-1 to TRBJ2-1, with 7 bases lining up with TRBD2. The CDR3 is 13 residues long. Germline loops: CDR1 DFQATT, CDR2 SNEGSKA (reference sequence). V shed 5 bases, J shed 4 bases, and the junction held 5 bases outside the gene matches. CDR3 sequence: CSAQAGEYNEQFF. The CDR3 region has the DNA TGCAGTGCTCAGGCGGGAGAGTACAATGAGCAGTTCTTC.